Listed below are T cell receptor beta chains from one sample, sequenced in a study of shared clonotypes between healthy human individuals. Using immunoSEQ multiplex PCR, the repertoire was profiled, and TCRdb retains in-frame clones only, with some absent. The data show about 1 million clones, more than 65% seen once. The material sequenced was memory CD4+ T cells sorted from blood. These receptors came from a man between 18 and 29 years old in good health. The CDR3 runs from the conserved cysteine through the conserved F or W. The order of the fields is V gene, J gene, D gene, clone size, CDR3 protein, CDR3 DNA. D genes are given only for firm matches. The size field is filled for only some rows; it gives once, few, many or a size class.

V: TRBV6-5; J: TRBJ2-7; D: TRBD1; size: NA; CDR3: CASSPQGAGREQYF; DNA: TGTGCCAGCAGTCCGCAGGGGGCAGGGCGCGAGCAGTACTTC
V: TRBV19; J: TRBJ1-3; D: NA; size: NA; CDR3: CASSTGHSGNTIYF; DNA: TGTGCCAGTAGTACGGGTCACTCTGGAAACACCATATATTTT
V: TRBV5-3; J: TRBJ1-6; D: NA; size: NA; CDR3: CARSLVGTRVTPLHF; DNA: TGTGCCAGAAGCTTGGTGGGGACACGGGTGACACCCCTCCACTTT
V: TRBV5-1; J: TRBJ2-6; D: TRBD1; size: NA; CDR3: CASSLAGTGGVSGANVLTF; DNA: TGCGCCAGCAGCTTGGCTGGGACAGGTGGGGTTTCTGGGGCCAACGTCCTGACTTTC
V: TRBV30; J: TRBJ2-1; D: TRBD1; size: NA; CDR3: CAWSVLLGTGGGNEQFF; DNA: TGTGCCTGGAGTGTACTTCTCGGGACAGGGGGAGGCAATGAGCAGTTCTTC
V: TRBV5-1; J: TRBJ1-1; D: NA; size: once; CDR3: CASSLWTENTEAFF; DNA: TGCGCCAGCAGCTTGTGGACCGAGAACACTGAAGCTTTCTTT
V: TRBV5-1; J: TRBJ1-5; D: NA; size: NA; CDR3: CASSLDTNQPQHF; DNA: TGCGCCAGCAGCTTGGACACTAATCAGCCCCAGCATTTT
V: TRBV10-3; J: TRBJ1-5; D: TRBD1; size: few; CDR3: CAISEFRDSDKGPQHF; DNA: TGTGCCATCAGTGAGTTCCGGGACAGCGATAAGGGGCCCCAGCATTTT
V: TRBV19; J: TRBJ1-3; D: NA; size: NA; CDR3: CASRTREQFSGNTIYF; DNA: TGTGCCAGTAGGACCCGGGAACAGTTCTCTGGAAACACCATATATTTT
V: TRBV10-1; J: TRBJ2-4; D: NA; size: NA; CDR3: CASSEGGAQGKNIQYF; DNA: TGCGCCAGCAGTGAGGGGGGTGCCCAGGGCAAAAACATTCAGTACTTC
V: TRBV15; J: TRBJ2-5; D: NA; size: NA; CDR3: CATSRDFREGGTQYF; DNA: TGTGCCACCAGCAGAGATTTTCGTGAGGGGGGGACCCAGTACTTC
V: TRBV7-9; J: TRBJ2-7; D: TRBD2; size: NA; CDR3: CASSAGLAGEKEQYF; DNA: TGTGCCAGCAGCGCGGGGCTAGCGGGAGAGAAAGAGCAGTACTTC
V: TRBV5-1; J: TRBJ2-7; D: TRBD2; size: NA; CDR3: CASSDSGRAYEQYF; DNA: TGCGCCAGCAGCGATAGCGGGAGGGCCTACGAGCAGTACTTC
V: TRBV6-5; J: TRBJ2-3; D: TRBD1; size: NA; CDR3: CASSSPGQGADTQYF; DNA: TGTGCCAGCAGTTCTCCGGGACAGGGGGCAGATACGCAGTATTTT
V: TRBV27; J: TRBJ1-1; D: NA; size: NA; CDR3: CASSFYGDTEAFF; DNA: TGTGCCAGCAGTTTCTACGGGGACACTGAAGCTTTCTTT
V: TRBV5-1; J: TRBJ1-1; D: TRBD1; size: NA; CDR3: CASSPRQGEMNTEAFF; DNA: TGCGCCAGCAGCCCGAGACAGGGGGAAATGAACACTGAAGCTTTCTTT
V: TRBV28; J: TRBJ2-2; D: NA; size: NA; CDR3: CASTRNRGGSTGELFF; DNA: TGTGCCAGCACCCGAAACAGGGGGGGATCCACCGGGGAGCTGTTTTTT
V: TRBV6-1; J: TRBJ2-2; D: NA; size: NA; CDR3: CATTHPGHGGGELFF; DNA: TGTGCCACCACCCATCCGGGACACGGCGGCGGGGAGCTGTTTTTT
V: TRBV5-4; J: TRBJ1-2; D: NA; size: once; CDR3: CASSSDRYGYTF; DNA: TGTGCCAGCAGCTCCGACAGATATGGCTACACCTTC
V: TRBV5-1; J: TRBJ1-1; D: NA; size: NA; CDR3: CASSLRQMNTEAFF; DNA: TGCGCCAGCAGCCTTAGACAGATGAACACTGAAGCTTTCTTT
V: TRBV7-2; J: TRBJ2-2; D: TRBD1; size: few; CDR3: CASSSGTGATGELFF; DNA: TGTGCCAGCAGCTCGGGGACAGGGGCCACCGGGGAGCTGTTTTTT
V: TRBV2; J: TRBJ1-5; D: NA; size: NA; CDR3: CASAPRDRHNQPQHF; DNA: TGTGCCAGCGCCCCCCGAGATCGTCATAATCAGCCCCAGCATTTT
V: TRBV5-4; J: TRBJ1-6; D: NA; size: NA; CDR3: CASSSRSEGKNSPLHF; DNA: TGTGCCAGCAGCTCACGGTCGGAGGGGAAAAATTCACCCCTCCACTTT
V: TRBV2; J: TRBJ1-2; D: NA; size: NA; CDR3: CASSVGRDRYGYTF; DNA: TGTGCCAGCAGTGTCGGCAGGGATCGTTATGGCTACACCTTC
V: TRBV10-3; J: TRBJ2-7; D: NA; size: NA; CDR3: CAISDGLGTWEQYF; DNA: TGTGCCATCAGTGATGGGCTAGGTACTTGGGAGCAGTACTTC
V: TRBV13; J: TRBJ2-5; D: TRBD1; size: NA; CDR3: CASSSDRGQKETQYF; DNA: TGTGCCAGCAGCTCGGACAGGGGGCAGAAAGAGACCCAGTACTTC
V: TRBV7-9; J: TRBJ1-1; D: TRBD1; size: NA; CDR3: CASTPQGGGVPEAFF; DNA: TGTGCCAGCACCCCTCAGGGGGGAGGAGTCCCTGAAGCTTTCTTT
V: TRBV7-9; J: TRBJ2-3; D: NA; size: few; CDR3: CASSFGASTDTQYF; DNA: TGTGCCAGCAGCTTCGGGGCTAGCACAGATACGCAGTATTTT
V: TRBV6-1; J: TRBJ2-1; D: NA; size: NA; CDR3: CASSVVTSRRNEQFF; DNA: TGTGCCAGCAGTGTAGTTACTAGCCGACGAAATGAGCAGTTCTTC